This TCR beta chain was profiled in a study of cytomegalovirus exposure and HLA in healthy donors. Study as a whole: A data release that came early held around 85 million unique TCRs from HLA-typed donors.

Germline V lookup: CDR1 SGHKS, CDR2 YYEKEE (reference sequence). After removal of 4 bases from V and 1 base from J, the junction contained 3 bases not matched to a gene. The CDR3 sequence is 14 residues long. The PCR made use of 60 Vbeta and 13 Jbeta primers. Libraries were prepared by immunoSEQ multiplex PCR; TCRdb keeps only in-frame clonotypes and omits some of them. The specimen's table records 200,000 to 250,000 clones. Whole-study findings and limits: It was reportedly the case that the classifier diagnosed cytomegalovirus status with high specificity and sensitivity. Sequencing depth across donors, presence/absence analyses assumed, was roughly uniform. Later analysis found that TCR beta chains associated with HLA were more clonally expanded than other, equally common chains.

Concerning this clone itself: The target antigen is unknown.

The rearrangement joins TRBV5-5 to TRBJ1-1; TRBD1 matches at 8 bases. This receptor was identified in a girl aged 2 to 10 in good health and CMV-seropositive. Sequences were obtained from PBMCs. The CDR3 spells CASSLDRGNTEAFF. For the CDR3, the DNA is TGTGCCAGCAGCCTCGACAGGGGGAACACTGAAGCTTTCTTT.